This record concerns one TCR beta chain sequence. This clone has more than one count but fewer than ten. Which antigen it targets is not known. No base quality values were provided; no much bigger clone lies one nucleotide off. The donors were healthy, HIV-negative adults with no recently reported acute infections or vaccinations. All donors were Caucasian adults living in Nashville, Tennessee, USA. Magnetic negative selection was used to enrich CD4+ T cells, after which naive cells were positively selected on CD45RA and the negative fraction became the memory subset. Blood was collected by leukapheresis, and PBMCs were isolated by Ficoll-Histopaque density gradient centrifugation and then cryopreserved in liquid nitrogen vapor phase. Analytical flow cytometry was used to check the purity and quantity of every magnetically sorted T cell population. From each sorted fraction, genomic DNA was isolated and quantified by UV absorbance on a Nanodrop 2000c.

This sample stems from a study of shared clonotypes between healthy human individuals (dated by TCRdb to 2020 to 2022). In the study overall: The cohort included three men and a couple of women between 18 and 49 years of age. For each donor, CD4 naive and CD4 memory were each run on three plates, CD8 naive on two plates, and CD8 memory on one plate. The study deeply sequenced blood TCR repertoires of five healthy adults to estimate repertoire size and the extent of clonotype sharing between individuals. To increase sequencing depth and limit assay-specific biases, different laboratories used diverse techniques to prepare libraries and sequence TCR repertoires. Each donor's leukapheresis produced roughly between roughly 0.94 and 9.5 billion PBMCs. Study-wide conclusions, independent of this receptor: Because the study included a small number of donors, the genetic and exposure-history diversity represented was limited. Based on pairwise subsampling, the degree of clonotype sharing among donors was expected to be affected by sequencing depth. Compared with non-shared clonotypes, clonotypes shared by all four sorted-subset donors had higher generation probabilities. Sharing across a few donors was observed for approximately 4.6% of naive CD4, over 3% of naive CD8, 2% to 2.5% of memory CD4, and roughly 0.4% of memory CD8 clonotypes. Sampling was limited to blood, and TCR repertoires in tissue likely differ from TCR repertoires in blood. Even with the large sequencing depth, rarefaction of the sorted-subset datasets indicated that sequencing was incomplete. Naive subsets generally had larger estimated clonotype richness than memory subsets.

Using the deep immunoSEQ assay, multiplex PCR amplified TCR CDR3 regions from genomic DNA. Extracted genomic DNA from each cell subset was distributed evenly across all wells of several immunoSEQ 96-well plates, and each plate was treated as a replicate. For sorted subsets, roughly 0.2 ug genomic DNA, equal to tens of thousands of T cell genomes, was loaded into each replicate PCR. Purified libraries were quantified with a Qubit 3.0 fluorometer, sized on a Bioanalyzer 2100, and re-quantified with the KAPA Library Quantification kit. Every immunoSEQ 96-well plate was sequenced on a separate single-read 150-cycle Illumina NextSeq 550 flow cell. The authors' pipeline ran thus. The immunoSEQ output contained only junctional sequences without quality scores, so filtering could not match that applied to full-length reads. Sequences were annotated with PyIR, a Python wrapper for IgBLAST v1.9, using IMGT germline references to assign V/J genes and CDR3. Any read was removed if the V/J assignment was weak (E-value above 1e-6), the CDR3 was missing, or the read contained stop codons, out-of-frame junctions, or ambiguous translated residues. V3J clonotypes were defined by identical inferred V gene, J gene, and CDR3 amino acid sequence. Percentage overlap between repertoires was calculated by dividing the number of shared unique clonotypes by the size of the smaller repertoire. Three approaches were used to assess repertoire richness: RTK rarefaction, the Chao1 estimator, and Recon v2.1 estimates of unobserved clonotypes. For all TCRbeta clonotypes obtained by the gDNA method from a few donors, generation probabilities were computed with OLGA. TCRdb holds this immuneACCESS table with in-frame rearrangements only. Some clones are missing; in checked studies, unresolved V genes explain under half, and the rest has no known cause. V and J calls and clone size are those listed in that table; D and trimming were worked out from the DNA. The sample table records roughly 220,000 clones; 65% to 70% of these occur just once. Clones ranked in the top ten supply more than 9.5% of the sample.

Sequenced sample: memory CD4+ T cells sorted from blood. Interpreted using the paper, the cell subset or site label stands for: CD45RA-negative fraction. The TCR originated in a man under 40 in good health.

The nucleotide sequence reads as follows: TGTGCCAGCAGTGAGGGCCTCAGAAACTATGGCTACACCTTC. Translation gives CASSEGLRNYGYTF. The chain was built from TRBV6-1 and TRBJ1-2, with the D gene not confidently named. From cysteine to phenylalanine, the CDR3 is 14 amino acids long. Only the CDR3 DNA is retained, 42 bases long and in frame from the first base. CDR1 and CDR2 are read off the germline V gene as MNHNS and SASEGT. Trimming takes 3 bases from V and 2 bases from J, and the germline ends sit 10 bases apart.